This TCR beta chain was sequenced during a study of T cell responses to AZD1222 COVID-19 vaccine. Study-level points and caveats: Nearly half of unique spike-specific TCRs reportedly avoided B.1.351 and B.1.1.7 mutated regions. Repertoires were collected only later (after the peak T cell response had occurred). Spike was spanned by vaccine-associated CD4 TCRs, which were dominant at 160-218 and 743-854. The donor group comprised mostly white British people and more females; the analysis possibly underestimated clonal diversity.

The table came from immunoSEQ multiplex PCR; TCRdb's copy has only in-frame clones and leaves some out. The repertoire has about 84,000 clones, 80% to 90% of them found once; the top ten carry 9% to 14%. V trimming: 6 bases; J trimming: 10 bases; junction bases outside the gene matches: 9. CDR3 length: 14 amino acids. The germline V gene has CDR1 MDHEN and CDR2 SYDVKM. Comment on this clone: The antigen is not known.

This clonotype originated in an adult who received the AZD1222 COVID-19 vaccine. The chain uses TRBV28 and TRBJ1-6, with 7 bases lining up with TRBD1. The sample consisted of peripheral blood, taken 28 days after the second AZD1222 dose. This chain's CDR3 is CASRTPQGGSPLHF. The DNA for the CDR3 is TGTGCCAGCAGGACTCCTCAGGGGGGGTCACCCCTCCACTTT.